This is a list of T cell receptor beta chains from one sample in a study of blood T cell repertoires in COVID-19. Libraries were prepared by immunoSEQ multiplex PCR; TCRdb keeps only in-frame clonotypes and omits some of them. The table has just over 300,000 clones, around 90% seen once. Sample: peripheral blood. All receptors come from a man younger than 35 with active or convalescent COVID-19. CDR3s include the opening cysteine and the closing phenylalanine or tryptophan. A D gene is named only where the DNA matches it firmly. Size is stated for part of the rows, as once, few or many counts, or as a class when the clone is expanded.

d_call: .; cdr3_length: 15; clone_size: few; j_call: TRBJ2-1; v_call: TRBV18; cdr3_nt: TGTGCCAGCTCATCGTTGAGTAGCTCCTACAATGAGCAGTTCTTC; cdr3_aa: CASSSLSSSYNEQFF
d_call: .; cdr3_length: 13; clone_size: .; j_call: TRBJ2-5; v_call: TRBV19; cdr3_nt: TGTGCCAGTAGTACCAGCGTGGAAGAGACCCAGTACTTC; cdr3_aa: CASSTSVEETQYF
d_call: .; cdr3_length: 19; clone_size: once; j_call: TRBJ1-1; v_call: TRBV11-2; cdr3_nt: TGTGCCAGCAGGACTCCCACCCGATTTCAACAGGGACAGAACACTGAAGCTTTCTTT; cdr3_aa: CASRTPTRFQQGQNTEAFF
d_call: TRBD1; cdr3_length: 21; clone_size: .; j_call: TRBJ1-1; v_call: TRBV10-3; cdr3_nt: TGTGCCATCAGCCCCGCCCCTCTCTTTGACAGGGGGCGATTTCGTGGCACTGAAGCTTTCTTT; cdr3_aa: CAISPAPLFDRGRFRGTEAFF
d_call: .; cdr3_length: 14; clone_size: .; j_call: TRBJ1-1; v_call: TRBV19; cdr3_nt: TGTGCCAGTAGTATTGTCGGACTAAACACTGAAGCTTTCTTT; cdr3_aa: CASSIVGLNTEAFF
d_call: TRBD2; cdr3_length: 16; clone_size: .; j_call: TRBJ2-3; v_call: TRBV28; cdr3_nt: TGTGCCAGCAGGGTGGGACTAGCGGGAGGGGGGAATACGCAGTATTTT; cdr3_aa: CASRVGLAGGGNTQYF
d_call: TRBD1; cdr3_length: 15; clone_size: .; j_call: TRBJ2-7; v_call: TRBV5-1; cdr3_nt: TGCGCCAGCAGCTTGTACTTAGACAGGGGCCAAGAGCAGTACTTC; cdr3_aa: CASSLYLDRGQEQYF
d_call: .; cdr3_length: 16; clone_size: .; j_call: TRBJ1-2; v_call: TRBV5-1; cdr3_nt: TGCGCCAGCAGCTTTCCTGGGGGGGATGCTAACTATGGCTACACCTTC; cdr3_aa: CASSFPGGDANYGYTF
d_call: .; cdr3_length: 12; clone_size: .; j_call: TRBJ2-1; v_call: TRBV11-2; cdr3_nt: TGTGCCAGCAGCTTATCCGGGAATGAGCAGTTCTTC; cdr3_aa: CASSLSGNEQFF
d_call: .; cdr3_length: 10; clone_size: once; j_call: TRBJ1-2; v_call: TRBV1; cdr3_nt: TGCTCAGGCTATGGCTATGGCTACACCTTC; cdr3_aa: CSGYGYGYTF
d_call: .; cdr3_length: 17; clone_size: .; j_call: TRBJ1-6; v_call: TRBV4-2; cdr3_nt: TGTGCCAGCAGCCAAGAGTTTGGGAGCTCCTATAATTCACCCCTCCACTTT; cdr3_aa: CASSQEFGSSYNSPLHF
d_call: .; cdr3_length: 14; clone_size: .; j_call: TRBJ1-4; v_call: TRBV3-1/TRBV3-2; cdr3_nt: TGTGCCAGCAGCCACAGGGGAAGCAAAGAAAAACTGTTTTTT; cdr3_aa: CASSHRGSKEKLFF
d_call: .; cdr3_length: 14; clone_size: .; j_call: TRBJ2-7; v_call: TRBV27; cdr3_nt: TGTGCCAGCAGTTTCCGACAGTTCTCCTACGAGCAGTACTTC; cdr3_aa: CASSFRQFSYEQYF